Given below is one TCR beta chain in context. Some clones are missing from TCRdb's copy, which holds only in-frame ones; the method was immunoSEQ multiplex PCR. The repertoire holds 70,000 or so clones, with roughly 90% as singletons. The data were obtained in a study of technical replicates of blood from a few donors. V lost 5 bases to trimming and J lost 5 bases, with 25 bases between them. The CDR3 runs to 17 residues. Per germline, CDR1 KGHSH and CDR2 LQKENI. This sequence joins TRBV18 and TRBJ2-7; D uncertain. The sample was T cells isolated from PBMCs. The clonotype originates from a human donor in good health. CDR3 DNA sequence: TGTGCCAGCTCAGCTACGTCGTATGTGTCCGGGTATGACGAGCAGTACTTC. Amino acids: CASSATSYVSGYDEQYF.